This T cell receptor beta chain originates from a study of blood T cell repertoires in COVID-19. Study-level information: Samples taken during acute and convalescent COVID-19 were collected in the United States, Italy and Spain. T cells, B-cell-depleted T cells, or PBMCs supplied cDNA or gDNA.

The CDR3 has 15 amino acids. V gave up 1 base and J gave up 0 bases, with 6 bases separating them. Germline V gives CDR1 SNHLY, CDR2 FYNNEI. Authors' methods: Amplification of reference gene primers was used by the study to estimate nucleated cell counts. Data came from immunoSEQ multiplex PCR; TCRdb stores just in-frame clones and leaves some out. That table furnishes V, J and clone size, whereas the DNA furnished D and trimming. This table holds over 250,000 clones, 85% found once. The clonotype originates from a human donor in a cohort sampled during active COVID-19. The sequencing input was peripheral blood. The chain employs TRBV2 and TRBJ1-4, with unresolved D. The CDR3, as DNA: TGTGCCAGCAGTGAAGGGGGAGCAACTAATGAAAAACTGTTTTTT. This translates into CASSEGGATNEKLFF.